This T cell receptor (beta chain) was captured in a study of blood T cells in healthy people across ages. In each sample, at least 7 million PBMCs were isolated. Alongside a J-beta primer mix, a sample-barcoded 5' primer served in a second PCR lasting about 7 to 12 cycles. TCRdb fed the 5' RACE reads into MiXCR, producing one record per CDR3 protein. Of 600,000 to 900,000 distinct CDR3 sequences listed, around 25% are singletons. This clonotype was detected a few times. V lost 2 bases and J 5 bases, leaving 13 bases between the germline ends. Germline CDR1 MNHNY, CDR2 SVGAGI (reference sequence). This CDR3 has 15 amino acids. These same data were also listed under a study on T cells of mothers and their children. From that report: Compared with unrelated pairs, related mother-child pairs had slightly higher, non-significant overlap.

The clonotype originates from a boy aged 5-17 years in good health. V gene TRBV6-6 combines with J gene TRBJ2-4; D is perhaps TRBD1 (6 bases). Sequences were obtained from blood. The CDR3 coding sequence is TGTGCCAGCAGTTACATGGCAGGGGCCCAAAACATTCAGTACTTC. The encoded protein is CASSYMAGAQNIQYF.